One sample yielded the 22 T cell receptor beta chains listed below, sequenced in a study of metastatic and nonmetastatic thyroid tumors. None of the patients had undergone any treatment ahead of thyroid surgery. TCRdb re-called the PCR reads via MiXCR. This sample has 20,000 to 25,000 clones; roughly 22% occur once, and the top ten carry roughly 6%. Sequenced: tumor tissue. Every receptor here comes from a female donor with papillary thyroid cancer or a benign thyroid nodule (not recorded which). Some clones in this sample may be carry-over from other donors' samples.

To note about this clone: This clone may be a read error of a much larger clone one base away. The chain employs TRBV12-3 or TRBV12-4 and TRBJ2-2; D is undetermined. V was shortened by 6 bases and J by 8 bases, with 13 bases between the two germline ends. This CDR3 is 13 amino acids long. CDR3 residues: CASRERVGGELFF. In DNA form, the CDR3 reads TGTGCCAGCAGAGAACGGGTGGGGGGGGAGCTGTTTTTT.

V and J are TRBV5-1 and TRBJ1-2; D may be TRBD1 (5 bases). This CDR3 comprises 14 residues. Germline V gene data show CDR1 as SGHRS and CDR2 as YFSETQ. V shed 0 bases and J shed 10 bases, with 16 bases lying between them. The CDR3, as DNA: TGCGCCAGCAGCTTGGCGGGACCACTAAACCTCTACACCTTC. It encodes CASSLAGPLNLYTF. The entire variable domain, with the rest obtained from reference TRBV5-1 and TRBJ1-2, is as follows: KAGVTQTPRYLIKTRGQQVTLSCSPISGHRSVSWYQQTPGQGLQFLFEYFSETQRNKGNFPGRFSGRQFSNSRSEMNVSTLELGDSALYLCASSLAGPLNLYTFGSGTRLTVV.

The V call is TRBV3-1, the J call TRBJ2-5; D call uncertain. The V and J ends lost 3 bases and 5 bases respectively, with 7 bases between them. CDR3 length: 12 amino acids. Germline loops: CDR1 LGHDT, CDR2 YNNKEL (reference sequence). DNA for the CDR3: TGTGCCAGCAGCCACCTCGGGGAGACCCAGTACTTC. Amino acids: CASSHLGETQYF.

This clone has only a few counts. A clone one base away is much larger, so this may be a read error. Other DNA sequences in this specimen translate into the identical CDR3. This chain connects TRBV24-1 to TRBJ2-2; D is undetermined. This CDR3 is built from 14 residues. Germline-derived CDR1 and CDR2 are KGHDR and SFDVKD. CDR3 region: CATSVSPATGELFF. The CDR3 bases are TGTGCCACCAGTGTTTCCCCGGCAACCGGTGAGCTGTTTTTT.

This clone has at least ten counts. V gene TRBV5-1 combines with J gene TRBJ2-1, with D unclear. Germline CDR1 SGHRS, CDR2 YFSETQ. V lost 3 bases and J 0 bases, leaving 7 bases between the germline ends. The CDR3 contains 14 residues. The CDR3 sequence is CASSSSSSYNEQFF. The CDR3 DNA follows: TGCGCCAGCAGCTCCAGTAGCTCCTACAATGAGCAGTTCTTC.

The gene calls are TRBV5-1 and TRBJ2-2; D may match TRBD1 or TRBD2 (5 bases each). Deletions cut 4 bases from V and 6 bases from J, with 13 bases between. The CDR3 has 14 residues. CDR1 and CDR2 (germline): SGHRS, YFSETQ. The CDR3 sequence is CASSQHGDAGELFF. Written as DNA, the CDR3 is TGCGCCAGCAGCCAGCACGGGGACGCCGGGGAGCTGTTTTTT. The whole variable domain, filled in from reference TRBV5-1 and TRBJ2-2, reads KAGVTQTPRYLIKTRGQQVTLSCSPISGHRSVSWYQQTPGQGLQFLFEYFSETQRNKGNFPGRFSGRQFSNSRSEMNVSTLELGDSALYLCASSQHGDAGELFFGEGSRLTVL.

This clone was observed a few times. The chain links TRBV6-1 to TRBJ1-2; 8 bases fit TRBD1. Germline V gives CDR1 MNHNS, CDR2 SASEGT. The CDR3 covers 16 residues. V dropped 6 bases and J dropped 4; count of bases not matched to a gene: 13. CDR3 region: CASSTMGQASGYGYTF. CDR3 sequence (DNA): TGTGCCAGCAGCACGATGGGACAGGCCTCCGGCTATGGCTACACCTTC.

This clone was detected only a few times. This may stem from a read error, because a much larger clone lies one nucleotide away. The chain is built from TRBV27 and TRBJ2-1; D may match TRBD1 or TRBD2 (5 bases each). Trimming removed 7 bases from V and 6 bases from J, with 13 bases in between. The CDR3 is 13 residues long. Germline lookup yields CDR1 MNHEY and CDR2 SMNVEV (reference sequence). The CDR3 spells CASIFRGVNEQFF. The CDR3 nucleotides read TGTGCCAGCATTTTCAGAGGGGTCAATGAGCAGTTCTTC.

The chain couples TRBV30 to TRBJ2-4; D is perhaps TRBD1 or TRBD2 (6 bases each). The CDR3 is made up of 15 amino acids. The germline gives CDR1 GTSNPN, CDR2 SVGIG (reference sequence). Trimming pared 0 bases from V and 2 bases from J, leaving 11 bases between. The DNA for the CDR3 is TGTGCCTGGAGTGTACGGGGGACAACCAAAAACATTCAGTACTTC. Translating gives CAWSVRGTTKNIQYF.

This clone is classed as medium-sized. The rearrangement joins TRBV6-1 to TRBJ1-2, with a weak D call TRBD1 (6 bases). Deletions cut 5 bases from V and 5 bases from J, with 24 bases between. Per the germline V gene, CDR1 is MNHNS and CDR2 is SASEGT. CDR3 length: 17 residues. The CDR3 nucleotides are TGTGCCAGCAGTCCAAGGATGATAATTGGGGGCTTTTATGGCTACACCTTC. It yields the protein CASSPRMIIGGFYGYTF.

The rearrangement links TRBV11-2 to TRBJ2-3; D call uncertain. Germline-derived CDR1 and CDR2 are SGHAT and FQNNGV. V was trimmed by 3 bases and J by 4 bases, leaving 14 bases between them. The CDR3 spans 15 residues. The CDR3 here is CASSFPRITSDTQYF. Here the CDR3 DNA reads TGTGCCAGCAGCTTCCCGCGAATAACTTCAGATACGCAGTATTTT.

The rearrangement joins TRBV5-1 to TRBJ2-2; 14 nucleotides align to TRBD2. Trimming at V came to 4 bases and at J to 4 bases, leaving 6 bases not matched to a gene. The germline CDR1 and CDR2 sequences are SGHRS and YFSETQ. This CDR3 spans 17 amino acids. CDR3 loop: CASSLGTSGSSTGELFF. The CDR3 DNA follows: TGCGCCAGCAGCCTCGGGACTAGCGGGAGTAGCACCGGGGAGCTGTTTTTT.

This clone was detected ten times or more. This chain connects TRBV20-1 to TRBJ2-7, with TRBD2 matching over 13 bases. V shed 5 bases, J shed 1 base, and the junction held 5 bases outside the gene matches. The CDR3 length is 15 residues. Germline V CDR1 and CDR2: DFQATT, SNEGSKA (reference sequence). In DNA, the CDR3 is TGCAGTGCTGGACGGACTAGCGGGGGATCCTACGAGCAGTACTTC. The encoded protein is CSAGRTSGGSYEQYF.

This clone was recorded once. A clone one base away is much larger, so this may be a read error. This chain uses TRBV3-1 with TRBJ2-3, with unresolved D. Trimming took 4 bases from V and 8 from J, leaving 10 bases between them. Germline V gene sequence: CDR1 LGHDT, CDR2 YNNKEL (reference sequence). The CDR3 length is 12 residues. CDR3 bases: TGTGCCAGCAGCCCCCTAGTGAGTACGCAGTATTTT. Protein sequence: CASSPLVSTQYF.

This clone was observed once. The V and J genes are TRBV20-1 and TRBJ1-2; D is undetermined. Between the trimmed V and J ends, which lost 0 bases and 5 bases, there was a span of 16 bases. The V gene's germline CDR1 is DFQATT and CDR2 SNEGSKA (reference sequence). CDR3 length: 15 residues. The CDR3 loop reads CSARDHLRAGYGYTF. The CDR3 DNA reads TGCAGTGCTAGAGACCACCTGCGGGCTGGTTATGGCTACACCTTC.

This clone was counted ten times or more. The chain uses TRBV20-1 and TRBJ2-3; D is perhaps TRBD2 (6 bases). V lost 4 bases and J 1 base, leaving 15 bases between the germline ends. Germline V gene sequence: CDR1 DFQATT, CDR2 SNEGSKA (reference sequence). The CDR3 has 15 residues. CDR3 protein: CSANPRAGRTDTQYF. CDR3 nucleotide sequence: TGCAGTGCTAACCCACGGGCGGGGCGCACAGATACGCAGTATTTT.

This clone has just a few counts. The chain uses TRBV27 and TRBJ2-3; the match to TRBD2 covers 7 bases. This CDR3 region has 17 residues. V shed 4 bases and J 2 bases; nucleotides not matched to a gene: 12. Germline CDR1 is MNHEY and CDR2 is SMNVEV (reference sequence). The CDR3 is CASSWGRDRPFTDTQYF. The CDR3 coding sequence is TGTGCCAGCAGTTGGGGGAGGGATCGTCCCTTCACAGATACGCAGTATTTT.

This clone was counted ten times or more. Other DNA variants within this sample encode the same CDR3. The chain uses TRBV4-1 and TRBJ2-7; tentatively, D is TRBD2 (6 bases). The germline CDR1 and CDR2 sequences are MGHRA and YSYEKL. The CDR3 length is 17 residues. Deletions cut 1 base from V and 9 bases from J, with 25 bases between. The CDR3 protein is CASSQGRGRDKLVRQYF. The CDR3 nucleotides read TGCGCCAGCAGCCAAGGGAGGGGCAGGGATAAACTAGTAAGGCAGTACTTC.

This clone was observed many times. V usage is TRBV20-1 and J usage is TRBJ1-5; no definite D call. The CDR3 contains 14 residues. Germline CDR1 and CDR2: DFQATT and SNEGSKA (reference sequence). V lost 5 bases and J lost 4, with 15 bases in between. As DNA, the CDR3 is TGCAGTGCTCGCGCCTCAGTTGGGAATCAGCCCCAGCATTTT. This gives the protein CSARASVGNQPQHF.

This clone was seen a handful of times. The CDR3 here is CSPGQSNQPQHF. The CDR3 nucleotides are TGCAGCCCGGGACAGTCCAATCAGCCCCAGCATTTT. The chain has TRBV20-1 and TRBJ1-5; 7 bases fit TRBD1. The length of the CDR3 is 12 residues. Germline CDR1 is DFQATT and CDR2 is SNEGSKA (reference sequence).

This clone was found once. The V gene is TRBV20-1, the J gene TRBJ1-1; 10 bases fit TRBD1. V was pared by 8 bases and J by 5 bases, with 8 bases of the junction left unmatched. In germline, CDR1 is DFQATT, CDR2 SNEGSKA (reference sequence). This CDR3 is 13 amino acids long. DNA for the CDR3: TGCAGTACGAGGACAGGGGGGGTTACTGAAGCTTTCTTT. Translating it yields CSTRTGGVTEAFF.

In nucleotides, the CDR3 is TGTGCCAGCAGCTTGTCGTCGGGTCCCAATCAGCCCCAGCATTTT. Translation gives CASSLSSGPNQPQHF. This sequence joins TRBV5-5 and TRBJ1-5; D gene uncertain. In germline, CDR1 is SGHKS, CDR2 YYEKEE (reference sequence). The CDR3 has 15 residues. The V and J ends lost 1 base and 3 bases respectively, with 11 bases between them.